These 25 T cell receptor beta chains originate from one sample sequenced in a study of cytomegalovirus exposure and HLA in healthy donors. The PCR ran on 60 Vbeta and 13 Jbeta primers. The protocol was immunoSEQ multiplex PCR, while the TCRdb copy is restricted to in-frame clones and leaves out a portion. The sample lists a few hundred thousand clones; 65% to 80% were seen once. Source material: PBMCs. Receptors originate from a man aged 40-50 years in good health and CMV-seronegative.

The rearrangement links TRBV6-1 to TRBJ2-5; 13 bases are a match to TRBD2. The germline gives CDR1 MNHNS, CDR2 SASEGT. The V gene end was trimmed by 3 bases and the J gene end by 2 bases; junction bases not matched to a gene: 6. This CDR3 is 17 amino acids long. This CDR3 is CASSEGLAGWGQETQYF. In nucleotides, the CDR3 is TGTGCCAGCAGTGAGGGACTAGCGGGGTGGGGGCAAGAGACCCAGTACTTC.

The chain uses TRBV10-3 and TRBJ1-2; TRBD1 matches at 9 bases. CDR1 is ENHRY, CDR2 SYGVKD, per germline. V shed 7 bases and J 2 bases; nucleotides not matched to a gene: 5. The CDR3 covers 14 residues. CDR3: CAITKDRGNYGYTF. The CDR3 region has the DNA TGTGCCATCACCAAGGACAGGGGCAACTATGGCTACACCTTC.

This clone occurred once. This chain uses TRBV29-1 with TRBJ2-7, with TRBD1 identical over 7 bases. This CDR3 has 13 residues. V trimming: 7 bases; J trimming: 9 bases; junction bases outside the gene matches: 15. Germline CDR1 reads SQVTM; CDR2 reads ANQGSEA. The DNA for the CDR3 is TGCAGCGCTACTCCCGCACAGGGGCCTGGGCAGTACTTC. Its translation is CSATPAQGPGQYF.

The chain recombines TRBV19 with TRBJ2-2; 9 nucleotides agree with TRBD1. Losses at the gene ends were 5 bases for V and 4 bases for J; bases not matched to a gene: 11. The CDR3 extends over 17 amino acids. Germline V lookup: CDR1 LNHDA, CDR2 SQIVND (reference sequence). The CDR3 region has the DNA TGTGCCAGTAGTCGAGGGGGACAGGGAAGGCCCACCGGGGAGCTGTTTTTT. It yields the protein CASSRGGQGRPTGELFF.

The chain has TRBV6-6 and TRBJ1-1; D is ambiguous. The ends were cut back, 9 bases at V and 4 bases at J, with 15 bases in the middle. The CDR3 is 13 amino acids. Germline CDR1 MNHNY, CDR2 SVGAGI (reference sequence). This CDR3 reads CASLNGERTEAFF. CDR3 nucleotides: TGTGCCAGTCTGAACGGGGAACGCACTGAAGCTTTCTTT.

The chain couples TRBV7-3 to TRBJ2-2; D is possibly TRBD2 (5 bases). The CDR3 runs to 15 residues. The V end was cut by 5 bases, the J end by 7 bases, with 17 bases between. Germline CDR1 reads SGHTA; CDR2 reads FQGTGA. The CDR3 protein is CASSPSLLVNGELFF. The CDR3, as DNA: TGTGCCAGCAGCCCTTCCCTACTAGTGAACGGGGAGCTGTTTTTT.

This chain links TRBV7-2 with TRBJ2-5, with D possibly TRBD2 on 5 matching bases. Trimming shortened V by 3 bases and J by 9 bases, and 17 bases separated the two germline ends. CDR3 size: 14 residues. Germline CDR1 reads SGHTA; CDR2 reads FQGNSA. CDR3 nucleotide sequence: TGTGCCAGCAGCTTGCATCGTGACAAACTAGCCCAGTACTTC. Its protein is CASSLHRDKLAQYF.

The chain joins TRBV27 to TRBJ2-1, with TRBD1 matching 9 bases. There are 14 residues in the CDR3. Germline V gene sequence: CDR1 MNHEY, CDR2 SMNVEV (reference sequence). The V gene end was trimmed by 5 bases and the J gene end by 5 bases; junction bases not matched to a gene: 4. CDR3 region: CASSVWTGDNEQFF. The CDR3 DNA reads TGTGCCAGCAGTGTCTGGACAGGGGACAATGAGCAGTTCTTC.

The chain is built from TRBV15 and TRBJ2-5; D is undetermined. The ends were cut back, 1 base at V and 1 base at J, with 10 bases in the middle. This CDR3 is built from 15 residues. The germline gives CDR1 LNHNV, CDR2 YYDKDF (reference sequence). CDR3 coding DNA: TGTGCCACCAGCAGAGCGGGTCTCTCCCAAGAGACCCAGTACTTC. It translates to CATSRAGLSQETQYF.

The chain links TRBV15 to TRBJ2-7; D gene uncertain. Germline CDR1 LNHNV, CDR2 YYDKDF (reference sequence). CDR3 length equals 15 residues. V was pared by 0 bases and J by 3 bases, with 12 bases between. This CDR3 is CATSRDLGFLYEQYF. As DNA, the CDR3 is TGTGCCACCAGCAGAGATCTGGGCTTCCTCTACGAGCAGTACTTC.

The chain combines TRBV27 with TRBJ1-2; TRBD1 matches 7 bases. Germline values: CDR1 MNHEY, CDR2 SMNVEV (reference sequence). The CDR3 is 13 amino acids. The V and J ends lost 4 bases and 7 bases, in that order; junction bases with no gene match: 6. CDR3 DNA: TGTGCCAGCAGTTCCACAGGGGTTTCTGGCTACACCTTC. This codes for CASSSTGVSGYTF.

A few counts support this clone. This chain links TRBV7-8 with TRBJ2-5; D is perhaps TRBD2 (6 bases). CDR3 length: 15 amino acids. The ends were cut back, 5 bases at V and 2 bases at J, with 15 bases in the middle. From germline, CDR1 is SGHVS and CDR2 FQNEAQ. The DNA of the CDR3 is TGTGCCAGCAGCACCTCCCGGGACTTTCAAGAGACCCAGTACTTC. This codes for CASSTSRDFQETQYF.

This chain joins TRBV4-3 and TRBJ2-1; 10 bases map to TRBD1. The V gene's germline CDR1 is LGHNA and CDR2 YSLEER. The CDR3 runs 17 residues. V lost 0 bases to trimming and J lost 7 bases; unmatched junction nucleotides: 9. CDR3 coding DNA: TGCGCCAGCAGCCAAGATTTGAGACAGGGGGCACGGAATGAGCAGTTCTTC. Protein sequence: CASSQDLRQGARNEQFF.

This chain joins TRBV5-1 and TRBJ2-3; possibly TRBD1 for D (6 bases). Germline values: CDR1 SGHRS, CDR2 YFSETQ. The CDR3 is made up of 14 amino acids. Trimming stripped 2 bases from V and 5 bases from J, with 12 bases between. In nucleotides, the CDR3 is TGCGCCAGCAGCTTTAACAGGGACGTAGATACGCAGTATTTT. This encodes CASSFNRDVDTQYF.

The gene calls are TRBV5-4 and TRBJ1-2, with 8 bases that match TRBD1. This CDR3 has 14 residues. Per germline, CDR1 SGHNT and CDR2 YYREEE (reference sequence). Trimming removed 4 bases from V and 1 base from J; junction bases left unmatched: 3. The CDR3 bases are TGTGCCAGCAGCGCAGGACAGGGTAACTATGGCTACACCTTC. Translation gives CASSAGQGNYGYTF.

The chain combines TRBV7-2 with TRBJ2-7; TRBD2 matches 9 bases. The junction had 10 bases not matched to a gene; V was cut back by 7 bases and J by 6 bases. Germline V gene lookup returns CDR1 SGHTA and CDR2 FQGNSA. The CDR3 runs to 14 residues. CDR3 region: CASTSGGGATEQYF. The CDR3 DNA sequence: TGTGCCAGCACCAGTGGCGGGGGGGCGACCGAGCAGTACTTC.

In this sample, this clone turned up once. The rearrangement links TRBV5-6 to TRBJ2-7, with 11 nucleotides matching TRBD2. The CDR3 runs 15 residues. The V segment lost 4 bases and the J segment 2 bases; nucleotides outside the gene matches: 5. Germline CDR1 is SGHDT and CDR2 is YYEEEE. In DNA form, the CDR3 reads TGTGCCAGCAGCGTAGCGGGAGGGCCCCCCTACGAGCAGTACTTC. Translation: CASSVAGGPPYEQYF.

The chain is built from TRBV5-6 and TRBJ2-1; D remains ambiguous. Trimming cost V 0 bases and J 0 bases, with 7 bases left between them. Germline V gene sequence: CDR1 SGHDT, CDR2 YYEEEE. The CDR3 is 15 residues long. In DNA, the CDR3 is TGTGCCAGCAGCTTGGGACTGAGCTCCTACAATGAGCAGTTCTTC. It is translated as CASSLGLSSYNEQFF.

The chain joins TRBV9 to TRBJ2-7; 15 nucleotides line up with TRBD2. The CDR3 runs 15 residues. The trim removed 4 bases at V and 3 bases at J, leaving 2 bases unmatched. CDR1 is SGDLS and CDR2 is YYNGEE in the germline V gene. DNA for the CDR3: TGTGCCAGCAGCCTGGGACTAGCGGGGGGCTACGAGCAGTACTTC. Its protein product is CASSLGLAGGYEQYF.

The genes are TRBV5-1 and TRBJ2-1, with TRBD1 identical over 9 bases. Germline CDR1 is SGHRS and CDR2 is YFSETQ. V gave up 5 bases and J gave up 9 bases; unmatched junction bases: 15. The CDR3 extends over 16 amino acids. The chain's CDR3 is CASRSLRTGDFSEQFF. The CDR3 DNA reads TGCGCCAGCAGAAGCTTACGGACAGGGGATTTTAGTGAGCAGTTCTTC.

The V gene is TRBV6-4, the J gene TRBJ1-1; D perhaps matches TRBD1 (5 bases). V was cut by 7 bases and J by 5 bases, with 14 bases left in between. Germline V gene data show CDR1 as MRHNA and CDR2 as SNTAGT. The CDR3 is 13 residues long. This CDR3 reads CASKQNDRTEAFF. In nucleotides, the CDR3 is TGTGCCAGCAAGCAGAACGACAGAACTGAAGCTTTCTTT.

The chain recombines TRBV9 with TRBJ2-2; 8 bases map to TRBD1. Germline V gene lookup returns CDR1 SGDLS and CDR2 YYNGEE. The junction had 9 bases not matched to a gene; V was cut back by 4 bases and J by 7 bases. The CDR3 has 15 residues. The CDR3 here is CASSTPGGANGELFF. The CDR3 DNA is TGTGCCAGCAGCACTCCAGGGGGCGCGAACGGGGAGCTGTTTTTT. Full variable domain (rest looked up from reference TRBV9 and TRBJ2-2): DSGVTQTPKHLITATGQRVTLRCSPRSGDLSVYWYQQSLDQGLQFLIQYYNGEERAKGNILERFSAQQFPDLHSELNLSSLELGDSALYFCASSTPGGANGELFFGEGSRLTVL.

The J gene is TRBJ1-1, the V gene TRBV10-3; D uncertain. Germline assignment: CDR1 ENHRY and CDR2 SYGVKD. The CDR3 loop spans 16 amino acids. V lost 0 bases to trimming and J lost 3 bases, with 14 bases between them. The CDR3, as DNA: TGTGCCATCAGTGAGTCGACTTACTCTTGGGACACTGAAGCTTTCTTT. It is translated as CAISESTYSWDTEAFF.

The chain has TRBV23-1 and TRBJ1-5, with TRBD1 as a possible D gene (6 bases). TRBV23-1 is an ORF for which the function is uncertain. The V gene lost 0 bases and the J gene lost 5 bases, with 20 bases spanning the gap. This CDR3 spans 18 amino acids. CDR3 sequence reads: CASSQSGRGGEGHQPQHF. As DNA, the CDR3 is TGCGCCAGCAGTCAATCAGGCAGGGGAGGGGAGGGCCATCAGCCCCAGCATTTT.

This chain uses TRBV5-1 with TRBJ2-7; 7 bases are a match to TRBD1. J was trimmed by 5 bases and V by 0 bases; bases with no gene match: 5. Germline V lookup: CDR1 SGHRS, CDR2 YFSETQ. This CDR3 has 14 amino acids. Here the CDR3 DNA reads TGCGCCAGCAGCTTGGAGGGGGCAAGGAACGAGCAGTACTTC. Protein product: CASSLEGARNEQYF.